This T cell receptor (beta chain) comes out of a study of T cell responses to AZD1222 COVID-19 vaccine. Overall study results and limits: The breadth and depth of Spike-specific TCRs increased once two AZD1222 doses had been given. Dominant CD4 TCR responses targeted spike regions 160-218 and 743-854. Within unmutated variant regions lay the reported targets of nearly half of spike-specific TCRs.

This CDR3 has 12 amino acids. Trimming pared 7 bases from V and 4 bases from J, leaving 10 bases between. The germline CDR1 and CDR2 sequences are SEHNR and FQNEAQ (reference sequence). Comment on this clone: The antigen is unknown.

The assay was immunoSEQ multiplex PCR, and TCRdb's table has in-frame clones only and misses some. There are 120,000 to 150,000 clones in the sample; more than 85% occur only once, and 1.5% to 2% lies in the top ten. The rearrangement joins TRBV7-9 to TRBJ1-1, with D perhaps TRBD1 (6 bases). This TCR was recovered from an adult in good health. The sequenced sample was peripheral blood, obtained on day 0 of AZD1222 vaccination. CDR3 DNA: TGTGCCAGCACGGGAGGGGGCACTGAAGCTTTCTTT. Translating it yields CASTGGGTEAFF.